The entry below describes one T cell receptor beta chain. The antigen is not known. The authors drew approximately 10 milliliters of peripheral blood from each donor. Together with a sample-barcoded 5' primer, a J-beta primer mix was included in a second PCR lasting roughly 7 to 11 cycles. MiXCR, applied by TCRdb to the 5' RACE reads, yields one record per CDR3 protein. The data contain 790,000 or so distinct CDR3 sequences, less than 60% of them seen just once; the ten biggest clones take up about a sixth. The data were taken from a study of blood T cells in healthy people across ages. General study points: PBMCs went unsorted, and a conclusive naive versus antigen-experienced comparison was therefore prevented. Both naive CD4+ cell counts and diversity were greater in long-lived donors than in aged donors. The CMV status of each donor remained undetermined, and this could have confounded shifts in expanded clonotypes.

Sequenced input: blood. The sequence was collected from a man older than 75 in good health.

The CDR3 sequence is CASRRRTGNNEQFF. CDR3 in DNA: TGTGCCAGCAGACGTAGGACCGGGAACAATGAGCAGTTCTTC. The V gene is TRBV7-2, the J gene TRBJ2-1; D is possibly TRBD2 (5 bases). The CDR3 loop spans 14 amino acids. Trimming removed 6 bases from V and 5 bases from J, with 14 bases in between. Looked up from germline, CDR1 is SGHTA and CDR2 is FQGNSA.